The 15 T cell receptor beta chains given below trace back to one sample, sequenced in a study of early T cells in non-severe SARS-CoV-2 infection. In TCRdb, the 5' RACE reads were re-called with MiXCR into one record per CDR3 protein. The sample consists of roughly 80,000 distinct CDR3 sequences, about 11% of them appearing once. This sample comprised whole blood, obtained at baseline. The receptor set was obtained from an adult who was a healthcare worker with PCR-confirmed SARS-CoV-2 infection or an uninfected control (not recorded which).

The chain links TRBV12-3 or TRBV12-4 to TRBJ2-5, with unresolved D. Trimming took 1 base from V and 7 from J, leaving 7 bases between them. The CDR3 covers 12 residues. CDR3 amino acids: CASSLERVTQYF. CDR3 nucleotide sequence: TGTGCCAGCAGTTTAGAACGGGTGACCCAGTACTTC.

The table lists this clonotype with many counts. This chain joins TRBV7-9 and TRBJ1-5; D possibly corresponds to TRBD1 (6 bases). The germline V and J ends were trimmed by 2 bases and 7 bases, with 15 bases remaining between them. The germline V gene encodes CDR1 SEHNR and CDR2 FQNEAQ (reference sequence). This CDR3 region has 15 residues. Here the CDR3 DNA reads TGTGCCAGCAGCTTATCGGCTCAGGGGTACCAGCCCCAGCATTTT. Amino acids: CASSLSAQGYQPQHF.

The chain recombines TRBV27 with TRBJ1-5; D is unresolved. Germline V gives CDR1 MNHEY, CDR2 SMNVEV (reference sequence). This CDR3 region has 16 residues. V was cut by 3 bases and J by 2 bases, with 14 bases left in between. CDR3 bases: TGTGCCAGCAGTTTTAATGGGGAAGAGGGCAATCAGCCCCAGCATTTT. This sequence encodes CASSFNGEEGNQPQHF.

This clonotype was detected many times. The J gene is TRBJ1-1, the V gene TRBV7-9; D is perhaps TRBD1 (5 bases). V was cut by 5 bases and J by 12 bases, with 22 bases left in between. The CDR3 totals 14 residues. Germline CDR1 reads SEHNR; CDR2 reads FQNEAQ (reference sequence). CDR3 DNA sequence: TGTGCCAGCAGCGGGGGAGAAGGGATTCCGATTCCTTTCTTT. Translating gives CASSGGEGIPIPFF.

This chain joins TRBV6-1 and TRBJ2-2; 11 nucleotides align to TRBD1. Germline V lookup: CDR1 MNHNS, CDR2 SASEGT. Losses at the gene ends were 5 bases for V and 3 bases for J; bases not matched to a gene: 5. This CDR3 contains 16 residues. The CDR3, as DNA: TGTGCCAGCAGTTCCCGGGACAGGGGGTACACCGGGGAGCTGTTTTTT. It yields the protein CASSSRDRGYTGELFF.

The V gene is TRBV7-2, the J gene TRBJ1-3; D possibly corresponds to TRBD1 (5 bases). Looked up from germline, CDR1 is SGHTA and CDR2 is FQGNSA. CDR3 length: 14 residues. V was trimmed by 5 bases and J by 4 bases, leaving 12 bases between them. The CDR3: CASSPTGFGNTIYF. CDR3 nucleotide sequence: TGTGCCAGCAGCCCAACAGGATTCGGAAACACCATATATTTT.

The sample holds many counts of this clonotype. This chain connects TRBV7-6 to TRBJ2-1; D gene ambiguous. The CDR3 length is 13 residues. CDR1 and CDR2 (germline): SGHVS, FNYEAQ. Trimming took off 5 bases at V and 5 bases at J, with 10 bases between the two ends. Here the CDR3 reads CASSGGRDNEQFF. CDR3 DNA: TGTGCCAGCAGCGGCGGTCGGGACAATGAGCAGTTCTTC.

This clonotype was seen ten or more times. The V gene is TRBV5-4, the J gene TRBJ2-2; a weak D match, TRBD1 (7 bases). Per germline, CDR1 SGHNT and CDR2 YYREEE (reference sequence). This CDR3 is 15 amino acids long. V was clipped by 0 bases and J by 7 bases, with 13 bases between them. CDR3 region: CASSLAGGRIGELFF. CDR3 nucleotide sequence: TGTGCCAGCAGCTTGGCAGGGGGGCGTATCGGGGAGCTGTTTTTT.

CDR3 coding DNA: TGCAGCGGAGTAGGGATCACTGAAGCTTTCTTT. It translates to CSGVGITEAFF. This chain links TRBV29-1 with TRBJ1-1; no clear D. CDR1 and CDR2 (germline): SQVTM, ANQGSEA. The V end was cut by 7 bases, the J end by 4 bases, with 10 bases between. The CDR3 contains 11 residues.

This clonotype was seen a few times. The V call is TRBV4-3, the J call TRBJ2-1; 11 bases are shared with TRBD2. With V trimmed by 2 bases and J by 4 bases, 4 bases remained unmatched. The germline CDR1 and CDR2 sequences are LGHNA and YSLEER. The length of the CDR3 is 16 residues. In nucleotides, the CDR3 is TGCGCCAGCAGCCAAATTACTAGCGGGGGTTACAATGAGCAGTTCTTC. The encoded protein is CASSQITSGGYNEQFF.

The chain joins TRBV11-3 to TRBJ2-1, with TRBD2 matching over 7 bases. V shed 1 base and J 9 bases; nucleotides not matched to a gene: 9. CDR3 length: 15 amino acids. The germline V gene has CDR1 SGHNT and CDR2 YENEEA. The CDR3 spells CASSLGSSGRFEQFF. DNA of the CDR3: TGTGCCAGCAGCTTAGGGTCTAGCGGAAGGTTTGAGCAGTTCTTC. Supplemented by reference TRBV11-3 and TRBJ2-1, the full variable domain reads EAGVVQSPRYKIIEKKQPVAFWCNPISGHNTLYWYLQNLGQGPELLIRYENEEAVDDSQLPKDRFSAERLKGVDSTLKIQPAELGDSAVYLCASSLGSSGRFEQFFGPGTRLTVL.

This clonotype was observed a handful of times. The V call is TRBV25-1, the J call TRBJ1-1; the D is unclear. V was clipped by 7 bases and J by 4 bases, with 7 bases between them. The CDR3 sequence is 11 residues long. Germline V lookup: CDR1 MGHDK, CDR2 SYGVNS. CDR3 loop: CASTGGTEAFF. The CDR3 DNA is TGTGCCAGCACGGGCGGCACTGAAGCTTTCTTT.

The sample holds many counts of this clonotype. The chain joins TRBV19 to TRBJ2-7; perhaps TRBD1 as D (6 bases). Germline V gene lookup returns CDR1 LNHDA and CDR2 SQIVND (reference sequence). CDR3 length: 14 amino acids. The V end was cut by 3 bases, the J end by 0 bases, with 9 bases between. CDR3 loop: CASSIKGHSYEQYF. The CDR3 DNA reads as TGTGCCAGTAGTATTAAGGGACACTCCTACGAGCAGTACTTC.

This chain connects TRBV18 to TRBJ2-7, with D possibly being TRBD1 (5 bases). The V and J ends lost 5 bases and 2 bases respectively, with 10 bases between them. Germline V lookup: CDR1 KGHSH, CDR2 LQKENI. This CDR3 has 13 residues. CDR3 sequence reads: CASSSDTAYEQYF. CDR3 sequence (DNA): TGTGCCAGCTCATCGGACACGGCCTACGAGCAGTACTTC. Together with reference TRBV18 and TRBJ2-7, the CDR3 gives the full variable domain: NAGVMQNPRHLVRRRGQEARLRCSPMKGHSHVYWYRQLPEEGLKFMVYLQKENIIDESGMPKERFSAEFPKEGPSILRIQQVVRGDSAAYFCASSSDTAYEQYFGPGTRLTVT.

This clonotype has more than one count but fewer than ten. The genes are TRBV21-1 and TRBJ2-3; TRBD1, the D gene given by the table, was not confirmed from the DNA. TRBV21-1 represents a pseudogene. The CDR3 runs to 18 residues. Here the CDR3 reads CASSKSYSGQESDDTQYF. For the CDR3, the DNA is TGTGCCAGCAGCAAGTCCTACTCCGGACAGGAAAGCGACGATACGCAGTATTTT.